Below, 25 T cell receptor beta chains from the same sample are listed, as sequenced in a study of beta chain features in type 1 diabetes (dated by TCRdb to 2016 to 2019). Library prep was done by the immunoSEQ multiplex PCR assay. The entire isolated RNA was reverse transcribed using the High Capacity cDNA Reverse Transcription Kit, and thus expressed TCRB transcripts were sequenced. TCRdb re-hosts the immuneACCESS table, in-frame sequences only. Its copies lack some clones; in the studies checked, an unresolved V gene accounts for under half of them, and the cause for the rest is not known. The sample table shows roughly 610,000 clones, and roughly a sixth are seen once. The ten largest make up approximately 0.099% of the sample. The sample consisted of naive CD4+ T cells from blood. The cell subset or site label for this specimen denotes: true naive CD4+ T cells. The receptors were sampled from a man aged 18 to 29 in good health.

CDR3 loop: CASSPRRGDSYEQYF. The CDR3 DNA reads TGTGCCAGCAGCCCCCGCAGGGGCGACTCCTACGAGCAGTACTTC. This chain joins TRBV7-9 and TRBJ2-7; the D gene is possibly TRBD1 (6 bases). Trimming stripped 5 bases from V and 0 bases from J, with 14 bases between. The CDR3 covers 15 residues. Per germline, CDR1 SEHNR and CDR2 FQNEAQ (reference sequence).

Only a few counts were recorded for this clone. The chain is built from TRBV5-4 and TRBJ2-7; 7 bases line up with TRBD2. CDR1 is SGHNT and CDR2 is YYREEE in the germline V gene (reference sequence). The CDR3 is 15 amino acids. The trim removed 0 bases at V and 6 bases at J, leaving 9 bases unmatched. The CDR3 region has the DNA TGTGCCAGCAGCTTGGCAACGGGAGGAGTGGCCGAGCAGTACTTC. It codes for CASSLATGGVAEQYF.

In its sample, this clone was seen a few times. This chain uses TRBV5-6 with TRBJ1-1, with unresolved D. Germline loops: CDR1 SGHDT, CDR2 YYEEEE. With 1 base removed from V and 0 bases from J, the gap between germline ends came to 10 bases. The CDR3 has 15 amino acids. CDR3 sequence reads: CASSLRLTMNTEAFF. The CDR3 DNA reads TGTGCCAGCAGCTTGAGGTTGACCATGAACACTGAAGCTTTCTTT.

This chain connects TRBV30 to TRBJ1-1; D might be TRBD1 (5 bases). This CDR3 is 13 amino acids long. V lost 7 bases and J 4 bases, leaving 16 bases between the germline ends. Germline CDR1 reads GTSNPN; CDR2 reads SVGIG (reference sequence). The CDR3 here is CASKGQGGTEAFF. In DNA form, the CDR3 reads TGTGCCTCCAAGGGGCAGGGCGGCACTGAAGCTTTCTTT.

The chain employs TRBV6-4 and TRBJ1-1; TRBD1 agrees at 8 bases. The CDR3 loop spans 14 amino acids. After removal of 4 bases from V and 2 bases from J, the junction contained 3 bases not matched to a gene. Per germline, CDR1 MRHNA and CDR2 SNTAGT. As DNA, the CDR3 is TGTGCCAGCAGTGCCGACAGGGGAAACACTGAAGCTTTCTTT. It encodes CASSADRGNTEAFF.

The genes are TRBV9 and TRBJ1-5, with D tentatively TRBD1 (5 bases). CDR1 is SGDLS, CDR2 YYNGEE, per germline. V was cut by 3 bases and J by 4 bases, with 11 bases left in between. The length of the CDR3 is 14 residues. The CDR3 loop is CASSAQTDNQPQHF. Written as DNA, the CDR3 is TGTGCCAGCAGCGCCCAGACAGATAATCAGCCCCAGCATTTT.

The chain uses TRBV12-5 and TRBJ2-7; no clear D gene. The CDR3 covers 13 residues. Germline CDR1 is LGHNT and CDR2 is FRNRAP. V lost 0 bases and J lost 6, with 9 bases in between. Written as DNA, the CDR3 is TGTGCTAGTGGTTTGGTAGAGGTTGGCGAGCAGTACTTC. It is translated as CASGLVEVGEQYF.

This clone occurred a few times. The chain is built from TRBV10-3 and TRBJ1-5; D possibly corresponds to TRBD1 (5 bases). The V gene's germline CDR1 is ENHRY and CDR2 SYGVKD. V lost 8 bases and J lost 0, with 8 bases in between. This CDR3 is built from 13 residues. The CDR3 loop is CAIQGYSNQPQHF. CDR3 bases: TGTGCCATCCAGGGTTATAGCAATCAGCCCCAGCATTTT.

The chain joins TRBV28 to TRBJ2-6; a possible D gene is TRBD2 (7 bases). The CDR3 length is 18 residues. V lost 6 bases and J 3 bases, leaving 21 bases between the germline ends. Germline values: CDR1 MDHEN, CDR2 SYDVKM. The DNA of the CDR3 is TGTGCCAGCAGCCCCATCGGACGGGGGGCTGATGGGGCCAACGTCCTGACTTTC. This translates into CASSPIGRGADGANVLTF.

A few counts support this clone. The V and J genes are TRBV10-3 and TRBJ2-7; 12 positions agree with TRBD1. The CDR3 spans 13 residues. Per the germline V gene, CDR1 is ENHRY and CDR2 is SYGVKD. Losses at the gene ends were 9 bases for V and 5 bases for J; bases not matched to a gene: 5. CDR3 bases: TGTGCCATAGTCCGGGACAGGGGGCACGAGCAGTACTTC. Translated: CAIVRDRGHEQYF.

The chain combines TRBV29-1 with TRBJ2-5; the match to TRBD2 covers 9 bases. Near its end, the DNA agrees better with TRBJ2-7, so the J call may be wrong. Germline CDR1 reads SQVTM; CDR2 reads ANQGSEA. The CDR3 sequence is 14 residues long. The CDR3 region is CSVAEKTLAGEQYF. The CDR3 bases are TGCAGCGTTGCGGAGAAGACACTAGCGGGCGAGCAGTACTTC.

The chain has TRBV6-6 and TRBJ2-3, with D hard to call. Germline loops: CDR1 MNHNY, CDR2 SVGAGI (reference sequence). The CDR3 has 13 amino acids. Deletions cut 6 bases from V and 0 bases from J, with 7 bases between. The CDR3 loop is CASRSFSTDTQYF. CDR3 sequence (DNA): TGTGCCAGCAGGTCTTTTAGCACAGATACGCAGTATTTT.

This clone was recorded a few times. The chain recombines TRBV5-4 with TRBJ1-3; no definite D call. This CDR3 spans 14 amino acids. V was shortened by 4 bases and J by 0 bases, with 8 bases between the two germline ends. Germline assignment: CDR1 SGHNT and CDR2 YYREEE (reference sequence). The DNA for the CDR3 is TGTGCCAGCAGCCAGACCCTCTCTGGAAACACCATATATTTT. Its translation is CASSQTLSGNTIYF.

The chain's CDR3 is CASSLGGQKNTEAFF. CDR3 bases: TGTGCCAGCAGCTTAGGGGGACAGAAAAACACTGAAGCTTTCTTT. V gene TRBV7-9 combines with J gene TRBJ1-1, with 7 positions matching TRBD1. Germline CDR1 is SEHNR and CDR2 is FQNEAQ (reference sequence). This CDR3 is 15 amino acids long. V gave up 1 base and J gave up 2 bases; unmatched junction bases: 4.

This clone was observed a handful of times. The CDR3 protein is CASSPFSVEEAFF. Here the CDR3 DNA reads TGTGCCAGCAGCCCTTTTTCTGTGGAAGAAGCTTTCTTT. The chain uses TRBV7-3 and TRBJ1-1; the D is unclear. The V gene's germline CDR1 is SGHTA and CDR2 FQGTGA. Trimming took off 5 bases at V and 8 bases at J, with 15 bases between the two ends. This CDR3 spans 13 amino acids. The entire variable domain, with the rest obtained from reference TRBV7-3 and TRBJ1-1, is as follows: GAGVSQTPSNKVTEKGKYVELRCDPISGHTALYWYRQSLGQGPEFLIYFQGTGAADDSGLPNDRFFAVRPEGSVSTLKIQRTERGDSAVYLCASSPFSVEEAFFGQGTRLTVV.

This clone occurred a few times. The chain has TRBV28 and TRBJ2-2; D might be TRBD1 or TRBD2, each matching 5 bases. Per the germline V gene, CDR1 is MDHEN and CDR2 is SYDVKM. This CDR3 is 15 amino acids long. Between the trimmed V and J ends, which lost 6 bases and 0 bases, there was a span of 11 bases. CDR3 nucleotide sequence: TGTGCCAGCAGGCCCGGGACCGCGAACACCGGGGAGCTGTTTTTT. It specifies CASRPGTANTGELFF.

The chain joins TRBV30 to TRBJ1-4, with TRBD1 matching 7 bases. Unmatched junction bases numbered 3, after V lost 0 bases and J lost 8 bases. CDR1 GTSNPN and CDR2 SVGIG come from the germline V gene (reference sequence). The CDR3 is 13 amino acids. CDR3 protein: CAWSVGRGEKLFF. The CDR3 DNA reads TGTGCCTGGAGTGTAGGCAGGGGGGAAAAACTGTTTTTT.

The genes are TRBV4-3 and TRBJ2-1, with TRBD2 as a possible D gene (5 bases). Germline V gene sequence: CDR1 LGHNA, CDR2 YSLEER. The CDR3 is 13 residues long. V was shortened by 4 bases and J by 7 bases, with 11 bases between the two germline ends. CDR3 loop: CASSPEGGNEQFF. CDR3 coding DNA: TGCGCCAGCAGCCCAGAGGGTGGGAATGAGCAGTTCTTC.

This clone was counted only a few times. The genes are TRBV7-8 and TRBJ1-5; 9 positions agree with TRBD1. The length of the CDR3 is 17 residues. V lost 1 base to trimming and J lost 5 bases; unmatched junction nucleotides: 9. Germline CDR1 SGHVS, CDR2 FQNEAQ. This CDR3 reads CASSLGQGGSLDQPQHF. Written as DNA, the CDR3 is TGTGCCAGCAGCTTAGGACAGGGGGGGAGTCTGGATCAGCCCCAGCATTTT.

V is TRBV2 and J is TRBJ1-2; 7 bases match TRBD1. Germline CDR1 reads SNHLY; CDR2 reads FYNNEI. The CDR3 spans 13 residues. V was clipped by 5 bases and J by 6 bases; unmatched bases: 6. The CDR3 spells CASSQTGPDGYTF. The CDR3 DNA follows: TGTGCCAGCAGTCAGACAGGGCCAGATGGCTACACCTTC.

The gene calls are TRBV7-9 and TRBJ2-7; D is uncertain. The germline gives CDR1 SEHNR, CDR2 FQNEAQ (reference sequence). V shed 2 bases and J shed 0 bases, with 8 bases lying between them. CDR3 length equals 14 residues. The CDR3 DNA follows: TGTGCCAGCAGCTTAAGCCAGAGCTCCTACGAGCAGTACTTC. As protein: CASSLSQSSYEQYF.

The CDR3 DNA sequence: TGTGCCAGTAATACCGGACAGCATAATTCACCCCTCCACTTT. It codes for CASNTGQHNSPLHF. This chain uses TRBV19 with TRBJ1-6; a weak D match, TRBD1 (6 bases). Trimming pared 7 bases from V and 5 bases from J, leaving 12 bases between. The CDR3 totals 14 residues. Germline lookup yields CDR1 LNHDA and CDR2 SQIVND (reference sequence).

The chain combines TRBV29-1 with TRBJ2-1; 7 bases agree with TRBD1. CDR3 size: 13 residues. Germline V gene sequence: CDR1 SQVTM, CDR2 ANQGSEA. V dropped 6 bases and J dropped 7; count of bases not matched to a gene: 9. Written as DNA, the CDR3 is TGCAGCGTGAACAGGGGTTCGAGAAATGAGCAGTTCTTC. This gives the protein CSVNRGSRNEQFF.

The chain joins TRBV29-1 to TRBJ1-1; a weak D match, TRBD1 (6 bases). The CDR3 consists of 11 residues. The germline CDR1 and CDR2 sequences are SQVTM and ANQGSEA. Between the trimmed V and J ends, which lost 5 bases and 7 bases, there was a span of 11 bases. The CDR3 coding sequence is TGCAGCGTTTATCAGGGGCTTGAAGCTTTCTTT. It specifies CSVYQGLEAFF.

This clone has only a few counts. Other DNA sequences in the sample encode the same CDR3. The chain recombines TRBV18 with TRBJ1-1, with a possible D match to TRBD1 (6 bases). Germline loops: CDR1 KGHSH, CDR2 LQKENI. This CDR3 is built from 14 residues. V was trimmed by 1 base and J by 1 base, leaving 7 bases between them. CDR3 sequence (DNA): TGTGCCAGCTCACCACGGACAGAGAACACTGAAGCTTTCTTT. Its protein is CASSPRTENTEAFF.